Listed here are 30 T cell receptor beta chains from one sample, sequenced in a study of CD8+CD57+ T cells in acquired aplastic anemia. TCR beta VDJ and CDR3 profiling used genomic DNA as template. TCRdb independently ran MiXCR on the reads; one entry per CDR3 protein. The sample includes approximately 260,000 distinct CDR3 sequences, around 82% of them seen just once. Those patients picked for sequencing had displayed CD8+CD57+ cell expansion on flow cytometry. The sample taken for sequencing was sorted CD4+, CD8+, or CD8+CD57+ T cells (not recorded which) from PBMCs. The receptors stem from a human donor with aplastic anemia.

Note on this clonotype: A junction boundary mismatches the germline segment, possibly from a read error. The J gene is TRBJ1-2, the V gene TRBV5-1; tentative D call: TRBD1 (6 bases). Germline V gene data show CDR1 as SGHRS and CDR2 as YFSETQ. This CDR3 is 15 amino acids long. Written as DNA, the CDR3 is TGTGCCAGCAGCTGCACAGGGCCCTATAGCTATGGCTACACCTTC. Its protein is CASSCTGPYSYGYTF. The entire variable domain, with the rest obtained from reference TRBV5-1 and TRBJ1-2, is as follows: KAGVTQTPRYLIKTRGQQVTLSCSPISGHRSVSWYQQTPGQGLQFLFEYFSETQRNKGNFPGRFSGRQFSNSRSEMNVSTLELGDSALYLCASSCTGPYSYGYTFGSGTRLTVV.

This clonotype came up a few times. The chain joins TRBV5-1 to TRBJ1-2, with D tentatively TRBD1 (6 bases). V gave up 0 bases and J gave up 14 bases, with 20 bases separating them. The CDR3 runs 14 residues. Germline assignment: CDR1 SGHRS and CDR2 YFSETQ. CDR3 sequence: CASSLEDSLQLPTF. The CDR3 DNA is TGCGCCAGCAGCTTGGAGGACAGTCTCCAGCTACCAACCTTC.

The chain has TRBV9 and TRBJ1-2; 9 bases are a match to TRBD1. Per germline, CDR1 SGDLS and CDR2 YYNGEE. The CDR3 covers 17 residues. Trimming took 4 bases from V and 2 from J; bases not matched to a gene: 12. CDR3 sequence (DNA): TGTGCCAGCAGCCCCCCCGGGACAGGGCACCCCAACTATGGCTACACCTTC. It codes for CASSPPGTGHPNYGYTF.

A word on this clonotype: Likely a read error: the CDR3 ends without its conserved phenylalanine or tryptophan. The limits of the CDR3 on the DNA are not certain, so only TCRdb's listed CDR3 is given. The chain is built from TRBV7-8 and TRBJ2-3. The CDR3 comprises 13 residues, both ends counted. Germline V gives CDR1 SGHVS, CDR2 FQNEAQ. The CDR3 loop reads CASGFGRDDTAYS.

This clonotype was detected a few times. J is TRBJ2-5 and V is TRBV7-3, with 13 bases that match TRBD2. From germline, CDR1 is SGHTA and CDR2 FQGTGA. The CDR3 loop spans 15 amino acids. V lost 5 bases, J lost 3 bases, and 3 bases stayed unmatched. CDR3 in DNA: TGTGCCAGCAGCGGGGGACTAGCGGGGAAAGAGACCCAGTACTTC. It is translated as CASSGGLAGKETQYF.

V is TRBV19 and J is TRBJ2-7; D is unclear. The CDR3 consists of 16 residues. Germline V gene sequence: CDR1 LNHDA, CDR2 SQIVND (reference sequence). As DNA, the CDR3 is TGTGCCAGTAGTATACCGGGCCGGGCGAACCTGGCCGAGTTGTTCGTC. Translated: CASSIPGRANLAELFV.

With regard to this clonotype: The junction shows a germline mismatch at one end, possibly a read error. The CDR3 bases are TGTGCCAGCAGCTTAGCGGGCACTCCCACGCAGCAGTTT. Protein: CASSLAGTPTQQF. The chain links TRBV7-8 to TRBJ2-3, with D unclear. The CDR3 runs to 13 residues. In germline, CDR1 is SGHVS, CDR2 FQNEAQ.

This clonotype showed up just once. A junction end diverges from the germline sequence, so it may reflect a read error. The genes are TRBV5-5 and TRBJ1-1; the D is unclear. Germline V gene sequence: CDR1 SGHKS, CDR2 YYEKEE (reference sequence). This CDR3 contains 18 residues. The chain's CDR3 is CASSWPRGHTVSRTVAFF. Here the CDR3 DNA reads TGTGCCAGCAGCTGGCCTCGTGGGCACACAGTTTCGAGGACTGTAGCTTTCTTT.

V gene TRBV9 combines with J gene TRBJ2-1; D gene uncertain. The germline gives CDR1 SGDLS, CDR2 YYNGEE. There are 15 residues in the CDR3. The V and J ends lost 0 bases and 13 bases respectively, with 20 bases between them. CDR3 sequence reads: CASSVATARYHPQFF. The CDR3 coding sequence is TGTGCCAGCAGCGTAGCTACCGCCCGCTACCATCCCCAGTTCTTC.

About this clonotype: The conserved final phenylalanine or tryptophan is absent from the CDR3, which likely points to a read error. The DNA is omitted, as the CDR3 cannot be located on it reliably, and the CDR3 follows TCRdb's listing. The chain combines TRBV7-8 with TRBJ2-3; TRBD1, the table's D call, was not compared with the DNA. Germline loops: CDR1 SGHVS, CDR2 FQNEAQ. The CDR3 is 13 residues long, counting both termini. CDR3 in amino acids: CASSLGRVDQYFV.

The chain is built from TRBV9 and TRBJ1-1; no clear D. Germline CDR1 SGDLS, CDR2 YYNGEE. CDR3 length: 13 residues. Trimming removed 0 bases from V and 3 bases from J, with 6 bases in between. CDR3 nucleotide sequence: TGTGCCAGCAGCGTAGTTTCGGACACTGAAGCTTTCTTT. Translation: CASSVVSDTEAFF.

With respect to this clonotype: A much larger clone is a single base away; this may be a read error. The conserved final phenylalanine or tryptophan is absent from the CDR3, which likely points to a read error. It is unclear where the CDR3 begins or ends on the DNA, so no DNA is shown, and the CDR3 is as TCRdb lists it. The chain joins TRBV2 to TRBJ1-1; the D call in the table, TRBD1, was not verified against the DNA. Germline V CDR1 and CDR2: SNHLY, FYNNEI. Termini included, the CDR3 measures 15 amino acids. CDR3 sequence reads: CASSDGGMDEQFFGP.

This clonotype is a singleton in its sample. This sequence joins TRBV5-4 and TRBJ2-7, with D perhaps matching TRBD2 (6 bases). CDR1 and CDR2 (germline): SGHNT, YYREEE (reference sequence). CDR3 length: 14 amino acids. V dropped 5 bases and J dropped 3 bases, with 15 bases sitting between them. The CDR3, as DNA: TGTGCCAGCAGGTTTACTAGGGAGGACTACGAGCAGTACTTC. It encodes CASRFTREDYEQYF.

This clonotype was found once. One junction end disagrees with the germline gene, perhaps due to a read error. The V gene is TRBV7-8, the J gene TRBJ2-3, with D possibly being TRBD2 (6 bases). Germline-derived CDR1 and CDR2 are SGHVS and FQNEAQ. There are 14 residues in the CDR3. CDR3 loop: CACSLEGGAKAQYF. For the CDR3, the DNA is TGTGCCTGCAGCTTAGAGGGAGGCGCCAAAGCGCAGTATTTT.

Note on this clonotype: Compared with germline, one end of the junction differs, possibly owing to a read error. The V call is TRBV7-9, the J call TRBJ1-5, with D maybe TRBD1 (5 bases). Germline values: CDR1 SEHNR, CDR2 FQNEAQ (reference sequence). CDR3 length equals 14 residues. CDR3 residues: CASSFSRSGGSDEF. The CDR3 coding sequence is TGTGCCAGCAGCTTTTCGAGAAGCGGGGGGAGCGATGAGTTT.

The V and J genes are TRBV11-2 and TRBJ2-2; D is unresolved. V was cut by 5 bases and J by 4 bases, with 11 bases left in between. Per the germline V gene, CDR1 is SGHAT and CDR2 is FQNNGV. The CDR3 is made up of 14 amino acids. In DNA form, the CDR3 reads TGTGCCAGCAGCACCCGGCTGACCACCGGGGAGCTGTTTTTT. As protein: CASSTRLTTGELFF.

Details on this clonotype: Lacking the conserved final phenylalanine or tryptophan, this CDR3 likely reflects a read error. V and J are TRBV5-1 and TRBJ1-1; tentative D call: TRBD1 (5 bases). V was trimmed by 4 bases and J by 4 bases, leaving 17 bases between them. The CDR3 contains 15 residues. From germline, CDR1 is SGHRS and CDR2 YFSETQ. The CDR3 reads CASSPRREEPTEAFL. DNA for the CDR3: TGCGCCAGCAGCCCCCGCAGGGAAGAGCCCACTGAAGCTTTCCTT.

This chain links TRBV5-5 with TRBJ2-2; D ambiguous. V gave up 4 bases and J gave up 6 bases, with 7 bases separating them. This CDR3 has 12 residues. From germline, CDR1 is SGHKS and CDR2 YYEKEE (reference sequence). The CDR3 spells CASSLRPGELFF. The CDR3, as DNA: TGTGCCAGCAGCCTACGGCCCGGGGAGCTGTTTTTT.

A note on this clonotype: Since the CDR3 does not end with the conserved phenylalanine or tryptophan, this likely comes from a read error. The V gene is TRBV7-9, the J gene TRBJ2-1; D may be TRBD1 or TRBD2 (5 bases each). The germline gives CDR1 SEHNR, CDR2 FQNEAQ (reference sequence). This CDR3 contains 13 residues. The V and J ends lost 11 bases and 5 bases respectively, with 16 bases between them. As DNA, the CDR3 is TGTGCCGGAACCGGGGCCGGGGACAATGAGCAGTTCTGC. It translates to CAGTGAGDNEQFC.

Turning to this clonotype: Compared with germline, one end of the junction differs, possibly owing to a read error. J is TRBJ2-3 and V is TRBV7-3, with D perhaps being TRBD1 or TRBD2 (6 bases each). The CDR3 extends over 14 amino acids. The germline V gene has CDR1 SGHTA and CDR2 FQGTGA. CDR3 in amino acids: CASSLEGGAHTQYF. In DNA, the CDR3 is TGTGCCAGCAGCTTAGAGGGGGGTGCCCATACACAGTATTTT.

The chain joins TRBV6-6 to TRBJ2-7; D might be TRBD2 (5 bases). CDR1 MNHNY and CDR2 SVGAGI come from the germline V gene (reference sequence). This CDR3 region has 15 residues. V shed 2 bases and J shed 3 bases, with 14 bases lying between them. As DNA, the CDR3 is TGTGCCAGCAGTTACCTCACACCGGGGAGCTACGAGCAGTACTTC. This encodes CASSYLTPGSYEQYF.

The chain uses TRBV5-6 and TRBJ2-1; tentatively, D is TRBD1 or TRBD2 (5 bases each). Trimming pared 0 bases from V and 1 base from J, leaving 8 bases between. The CDR3 loop spans 15 amino acids. Germline V gene data show CDR1 as SGHDT and CDR2 as YYEEEE. CDR3 protein: CASSLARGSYNEQFF. The CDR3 DNA reads TGTGCCAGCAGCTTGGCGAGGGGATCCTACAATGAGCAGTTCTTC.

This chain joins TRBV7-6 and TRBJ1-6; maybe TRBD1 (5 bases). V was trimmed by 7 bases and J by 2 bases, leaving 15 bases between them. CDR3 size: 16 residues. Germline CDR1 SGHVS, CDR2 FNYEAQ. The CDR3 nucleotides are TGTGCCAGCACCCTAGGGGAGGGCGCCTATAATTCACCCCTCCACTTT. Translation gives CASTLGEGAYNSPLHF.

The CDR3 protein is CASSERGGTDKEQFF. In DNA form, the CDR3 reads TGTGCCAGCAGCGAAAGGGGTGGTACAGATAAGGAGCAGTTCTTC. The V call is TRBV7-8, the J call TRBJ2-1; the D gene is possibly TRBD1 (5 bases). V dropped 5 bases and J dropped 10 bases, with 21 bases sitting between them. The CDR3 is 15 amino acids. In germline, CDR1 is SGHVS, CDR2 FQNEAQ.

This chain uses TRBV6-1 with TRBJ2-7, with D unclear. CDR1 and CDR2 from the germline V gene are MNHNS and SASEGT. V shed 3 bases and J shed 3 bases, with 9 bases lying between them. The CDR3 runs 13 residues. The CDR3 sequence is CASSDWGFYEQYV. CDR3 sequence (DNA): TGTGCCAGCAGTGACTGGGGTTTCTACGAGCAGTACGTC.

About this clonotype itself: No conserved phenylalanine or tryptophan is present at the end of the CDR3, so a read error is the likely explanation. The DNA is left out, because the CDR3 cannot be placed on it with certainty; the CDR3 is given as TCRdb lists it. The CDR3: CASGDVGTGTQNV. The genes are TRBV9 and TRBJ2-3; the table's D call of TRBD1 was not tested on the DNA. Germline assignment: CDR1 SGDLS and CDR2 YYNGEE. Including both end residues, the CDR3 is 13 amino acids long.

CDR3 sequence: CSASSWGPKNGYTF. Written as DNA, the CDR3 is TGCAGTGCCAGTAGTTGGGGACCCAAGAATGGCTACACCTTC. The chain is built from TRBV20-1 and TRBJ1-2; possibly TRBD1 for D (5 bases). CDR3 size: 14 residues. V was trimmed by 6 bases and J by 6 bases, leaving 20 bases between them. Germline V gives CDR1 DFQATT, CDR2 SNEGSKA (reference sequence).

A note on this clonotype: Because it lacks the conserved phenylalanine or tryptophan at the end, this CDR3 is likely a read error. It is unclear where the CDR3 begins or ends on the DNA, so no DNA is shown, and the CDR3 is as TCRdb lists it. This rearrangement joins TRBV2 to TRBJ1-1. CDR1 and CDR2 (germline): SNHLY, FYNNEI. The CDR3 extends over 15 residues, inclusive of both ends. CDR3 sequence: CASGVGGTDTQYFCS.

This clonotype was seen a few times. CDR3 DNA: TGTGCCAGCAGCGTAGAGGACTATCCCCTGGTGAACAGCTACACCTTC. Translating gives CASSVEDYPLVNSYTF. The rearrangement uses TRBV9 and TRBJ1-2, with D uncertain. Germline-derived CDR1 and CDR2 are SGDLS and YYNGEE. V gave up 0 bases and J gave up 9 bases, with 21 bases separating them. This CDR3 region has 16 residues.

This clonotype was detected only a few times. Given the absence of the conserved phenylalanine or tryptophan at the CDR3 end, a read error is likely. The limits of the CDR3 on the DNA are not certain, so only TCRdb's listed CDR3 is given. This chain uses TRBV9 with TRBJ2-3; the DNA was not compared with TRBD1, the D call given in the table. The CDR3 is made up of 13 amino acids, end residues included. CDR1 is SGDLS and CDR2 is YYNGEE in the germline V gene. CDR3 residues: CASGEPGGEAHFV.